Presented here are 21 T cell receptor beta chains from one specimen sequenced in a study of blood T cell repertoires in COVID-19 (dated by TCRdb to about 2020). To prepare the library, the immunoSEQ multiplex PCR assay was applied. Here the immuneACCESS table is served through TCRdb, limited to in-frame sequences with V and J called. Missing clones are a known gap in these copies; in checked studies unresolved V genes cover under half, and the rest lacks a known reason. Counted in this sample were roughly 240,000 clones; over 80% of them appeared once. Roughly 2.6% of the sample is held by the ten biggest clonotypes. The sequencing input was PBMCs or T cells enriched from blood (not recorded which). The receptors stem from a woman aged 25 to 45 with acute COVID-19.

The V call is TRBV11-2, the J call TRBJ1-1; 7 nucleotides match TRBD1. V lost 5 bases to trimming and J lost 1 base; unmatched junction nucleotides: 7. Germline assignment: CDR1 SGHAT and CDR2 FQNNGV. This CDR3 spans 15 amino acids. CDR3 in amino acids: CASSTPGTENTEAFF. CDR3 in DNA: TGTGCCAGCAGCACCCCCGGGACAGAGAACACTGAAGCTTTCTTT.

The chain links TRBV11-3 to TRBJ2-7; tentative D call: TRBD2 (5 bases). V lost 2 bases and J lost 2, with 10 bases in between. CDR1 and CDR2 (germline): SGHNT, YENEEA. The CDR3 is made up of 14 amino acids. The CDR3 DNA sequence: TGTGCCAGCAGCTTATCGGGAACCCCCTACGAGCAGTACTTC. This codes for CASSLSGTPYEQYF.

The CDR3 DNA sequence: TGTGCCAGCAGTGACATACTAGCGGGGGACTACAATGAGCAGTTCTTC. Its protein product is CASSDILAGDYNEQFF. The chain couples TRBV27 to TRBJ2-1, with 11 bases that match TRBD2. Germline trimming cut 5 bases from V and 3 bases from J; bases unmatched to any gene: 6. The germline gives CDR1 MNHEY, CDR2 SMNVEV (reference sequence). This CDR3 spans 16 amino acids.

This chain links TRBV4-1 with TRBJ1-2; no firm D call. The ends were cut back, 6 bases at V and 7 bases at J, with 24 bases in the middle. Germline V gene sequence: CDR1 MGHRA, CDR2 YSYEKL. This CDR3 is 16 amino acids long. This CDR3 is CASRSTSRTAEGGYTF. Here the CDR3 DNA reads TGCGCCAGCAGATCTACCTCCCGGACGGCGGAGGGTGGCTACACCTTC.

The chain has TRBV5-6 and TRBJ1-2; 9 bases match TRBD1. Unmatched junction bases numbered 9, after V lost 8 bases and J lost 7 bases. CDR3 length equals 13 residues. Per the germline V gene, CDR1 is SGHDT and CDR2 is YYEEEE. This chain's CDR3 is CASENRGPGGYTF. DNA for the CDR3: TGTGCCAGTGAGAACAGGGGGCCGGGTGGCTACACCTTC. Complete variable domain (other parts from reference TRBV5-6 and TRBJ1-2): DAGVTQSPTHLIKTRGQQVTLRCSPKSGHDTVSWYQQALGQGPQFIFQYYEEEERQRGNFPDRFSGHQFPNYSSELNVNALLLGDSALYLCASENRGPGGYTFGSGTRLTVV.

The genes are TRBV4-1 and TRBJ2-5; TRBD1 matches 8 bases. CDR3 size: 16 residues. CDR1 is MGHRA, CDR2 YSYEKL, per germline. V gave up 0 bases and J gave up 1 base; unmatched junction bases: 4. Here the CDR3 reads CASSQDWGQAQETQYF. In DNA form, the CDR3 reads TGCGCCAGCAGCCAAGATTGGGGACAGGCCCAAGAGACCCAGTACTTC.

The sample holds one count of this clone. V and J are TRBV27 and TRBJ1-5; D possibly corresponds to TRBD1 (5 bases). Deletions cut 2 bases from V and 7 bases from J, with 12 bases between. CDR1 and CDR2 (germline): MNHEY, SMNVEV (reference sequence). The CDR3 runs 14 residues. The CDR3 region has the DNA TGTGCCAGCAGTTTAGAGCAGGGAAGCCAGCCCCAGCATTTT. It encodes CASSLEQGSQPQHF.

The V call is TRBV7-2, the J call TRBJ2-7; possible D gene TRBD2, 7 bases. Germline V gene data show CDR1 as SGHTA and CDR2 as FQGNSA. Between the trimmed V and J ends, which lost 1 base and 0 bases, there was a span of 13 bases. This CDR3 contains 16 residues. The chain's CDR3 is CASSLDGGGLSYEQYF. The CDR3 DNA is TGTGCCAGCAGCTTAGATGGCGGGGGCCTCTCCTACGAGCAGTACTTC. Filled out from reference TRBV7-2 and TRBJ2-7, the complete variable domain reads GAGVSQSPSNKVTEKGKDVELRCDPISGHTALYWYRQSLGQGLEFLIYFQGNSAPDKSGLPSDRFSAERTGGSVSTLTIQRTQQEDSAVYLCASSLDGGGLSYEQYFGPGTRLTVT.

The count of this clone is one. The chain has TRBV19 and TRBJ2-6; D is perhaps TRBD2 (5 bases). The germline CDR1 and CDR2 sequences are LNHDA and SQIVND (reference sequence). CDR3 length equals 16 residues. Trimming took 7 bases from V and 1 from J, leaving 14 bases between them. CDR3 residues: CASMWVVASGANVLTF. The CDR3, as DNA: TGTGCCAGTATGTGGGTGGTAGCGTCTGGGGCCAACGTCCTGACTTTC.

The chain employs TRBV6-1 and TRBJ1-1, with 7 bases that match TRBD1. The V gene end was trimmed by 2 bases and the J gene end by 1 base; junction bases not matched to a gene: 13. The CDR3 is made up of 18 amino acids. CDR1 and CDR2 from the germline V gene are MNHNS and SASEGT. The CDR3 nucleotides read TGTGCCAGCAGTGAACCAACCCCCCAGGGGGTAGGGAACACTGAAGCTTTCTTT. Its translation is CASSEPTPQGVGNTEAFF.

This chain uses TRBV5-1 with TRBJ2-1; TRBD1 agrees at 8 bases. V shed 4 bases and J 6 bases; nucleotides not matched to a gene: 12. This CDR3 is 16 amino acids long. Germline CDR1 reads SGHRS; CDR2 reads YFSETQ. The CDR3 nucleotides are TGCGCCAGCAGCGCCCCGGGGACAGGAGATTCCAATGAGCAGTTCTTC. It yields the protein CASSAPGTGDSNEQFF.

This chain uses TRBV11-2 with TRBJ1-1; D possibly corresponds to TRBD1 (5 bases). Deletions cut 8 bases from V and 6 bases from J, with 19 bases between. Germline CDR1 and CDR2: SGHAT and FQNNGV. This CDR3 region has 14 residues. CDR3 coding DNA: TGTGCCAGCCGTCGCGTCTTGGGGCACGCTGAAGCTTTCTTT. Translation: CASRRVLGHAEAFF.

The chain couples TRBV19 to TRBJ1-2; D is ambiguous. The V gene lost 5 bases and the J gene lost 0 bases, with 13 bases spanning the gap. CDR3 length: 15 amino acids. Germline CDR1 LNHDA, CDR2 SQIVND (reference sequence). The CDR3 coding sequence is TGTGCCAGTAGTTCGTTAGATGTCTCTAACTATGGCTACACCTTC. Translating gives CASSSLDVSNYGYTF.

The chain has TRBV7-9 and TRBJ1-2; 7 bases align to TRBD1. The CDR3 sequence is 14 residues long. V was clipped by 3 bases and J by 5 bases; unmatched bases: 6. CDR1 and CDR2 (germline): SEHNR, FQNEAQ (reference sequence). The CDR3 DNA reads as TGTGCCAGCAGCTTGGGGACAGAGATATATGGCTACACCTTC. Encoded protein: CASSLGTEIYGYTF.

This chain uses TRBV9 with TRBJ1-3, with D unclear. The V end was cut by 0 bases, the J end by 4 bases, with 11 bases between. Germline CDR1 reads SGDLS; CDR2 reads YYNGEE. There are 15 residues in the CDR3. The CDR3 sequence is CASSVEAVSGNTIYF. In DNA form, the CDR3 reads TGTGCCAGCAGCGTAGAGGCGGTATCGGGAAACACCATATATTTT.

The chain uses TRBV19 and TRBJ2-3; D call uncertain. The CDR3 is made up of 15 amino acids. Trimming left V 1 base short and J 2 bases short, with 10 bases between. Germline loops: CDR1 LNHDA, CDR2 SQIVND (reference sequence). The CDR3 region has the DNA TGTGCCAGTAGTATAGGTGTCCTTTCCACAGATACGCAGTATTTT. This translates into CASSIGVLSTDTQYF.

V usage is TRBV6-1 and J usage is TRBJ1-5; D might be TRBD1 (6 bases). The CDR3 is 15 residues long. Germline-derived CDR1 and CDR2 are MNHNS and SASEGT. With 4 bases removed from V and 3 bases from J, the gap between germline ends came to 13 bases. The CDR3 bases are TGTGCCAGCAGTGTTGCCCCAGGGGACAATCAGCCCCAGCATTTT. It encodes CASSVAPGDNQPQHF.

The CDR3 coding sequence is TGCAGTGCTACTGATACAGGGGGCGGCTACAATGAGCAGTTCTTC. Translated, it gives CSATDTGGGYNEQFF. The J gene is TRBJ2-1, the V gene TRBV20-1, with 9 nucleotides matching TRBD1. CDR3 length equals 15 residues. The V gene end was trimmed by 4 bases and the J gene end by 3 bases; junction bases not matched to a gene: 7. Per germline, CDR1 DFQATT and CDR2 SNEGSKA (reference sequence).

The rearrangement uses TRBV7-8 and TRBJ1-2; TRBD1 matches 7 bases. Germline CDR1 and CDR2: SGHVS and FQNEAQ. This CDR3 spans 15 amino acids. V shed 1 base and J 3 bases; nucleotides not matched to a gene: 5. In nucleotides, the CDR3 is TGTGCCAGCAGCTTAGGGGGACAGCTCTACTATGGCTACACCTTC. Its protein is CASSLGGQLYYGYTF.

The gene calls are TRBV27 and TRBJ1-6; D is undetermined. CDR3 length: 15 residues. Deletions cut 5 bases from V and 6 bases from J, with 14 bases between. Germline V gene sequence: CDR1 MNHEY, CDR2 SMNVEV (reference sequence). The CDR3 bases are TGTGCCAGCAGTCGCGGTGGCAGTTCTAATTCACCCCTCCACTTT. Protein: CASSRGGSSNSPLHF.

The V and J genes are TRBV2 and TRBJ2-5, with 7 nucleotides matching TRBD1. This CDR3 contains 12 residues. Germline CDR1 reads SNHLY; CDR2 reads FYNNEI. J lost 5 bases, V lost 8 bases, and 5 bases had no gene match. The CDR3: CASAGQVETQYF. Here the CDR3 DNA reads TGTGCCAGCGCAGGACAGGTCGAGACCCAGTACTTC.